The next 7 T cell receptor beta chains were all read from a single sample in a study of cytomegalovirus exposure and HLA in healthy donors. The PCR made use of 60 Vbeta and 13 Jbeta primers. Clones were read by immunoSEQ multiplex PCR, and TCRdb kept only the in-frame ones, dropping some. This sample has 100,000 to 150,000 clones, with more than 70% found just once. Sequenced material: PBMCs. The receptors shown here come from a woman aged 55-75 years in good health and CMV-seronegative.

The V gene is TRBV28, the J gene TRBJ2-1; 8 bases agree with TRBD2. Looked up from germline, CDR1 is MDHEN and CDR2 is SYDVKM. Trimming cost V 7 bases and J 7 bases; bases outside gene matches: 6. CDR3 length: 13 residues. Here the CDR3 DNA reads TGTGCCAGCACTCGGGAGGGCAAAAATGAGCAGTTCTTC. This codes for CASTREGKNEQFF.

V gene TRBV2 combines with J gene TRBJ2-1, with TRBD1 identical over 8 bases. Germline lookup yields CDR1 SNHLY and CDR2 FYNNEI. This CDR3 is 12 amino acids long. The V segment lost 6 bases and the J segment 8 bases; nucleotides outside the gene matches: 3. CDR3 in DNA: TGTGCCAGCAGCGAACAGGGGGATGAGCAGTTCTTC. Residues: CASSEQGDEQFF.

The gene calls are TRBV19 and TRBJ2-3, with TRBD2 matching over 7 bases. Germline-derived CDR1 and CDR2 are LNHDA and SQIVND (reference sequence). Trimming at V came to 5 bases and at J to 2 bases, leaving 4 bases not matched to a gene. This CDR3 is built from 14 residues. CDR3 sequence reads: CASSLAGDTDTQYF. The CDR3 nucleotides read TGTGCCAGTAGTTTGGCGGGGGACACAGATACGCAGTATTTT.

The chain recombines TRBV19 with TRBJ2-1; weak D call: TRBD1 (6 bases). The CDR3 consists of 15 residues. The V and J ends lost 1 base and 2 bases respectively, with 9 bases between them. CDR1 and CDR2 (germline): LNHDA, SQIVND (reference sequence). CDR3 sequence: CASSIVGAPYNEQFF. DNA of the CDR3: TGTGCCAGTAGTATAGTGGGGGCCCCCTACAATGAGCAGTTCTTC. The variable domain in full, completed from reference TRBV19 and TRBJ2-1, reads DGGITQSPKYLFRKEGQNVTLSCEQNLNHDAMYWYRQDPGQGLRLIYYSQIVNDFQKGDIAEGYSVSREKKESFPLTVTSAQKNPTAFYLCASSIVGAPYNEQFFGPGTRLTVL.

This clone is a singleton in its sample. This chain links TRBV27 with TRBJ2-1; 12 nucleotides match TRBD1. The junction had 11 bases not matched to a gene; V was cut back by 5 bases and J by 6 bases. CDR1 and CDR2 (germline): MNHEY, SMNVEV (reference sequence). CDR3 size: 17 residues. CDR3 residues: CASSRNSGTGGLNEQFF. The CDR3, as DNA: TGTGCCAGCAGTCGCAACTCCGGGACAGGGGGCCTCAATGAGCAGTTCTTC.

Regarding this clone: A read error may account for a junction end that differs from germline. In DNA, the CDR3 is TGTGTCAGCAGTATGGGATCCAGGGTACTCCAAGAGACCCAGTACTTC. Its translation: CVSSMGSRVLQETQYF. This chain connects TRBV27 to TRBJ2-5; D possibly corresponds to TRBD1 (5 bases). CDR3 length: 16 amino acids. Germline V lookup: CDR1 MNHEY, CDR2 SMNVEV (reference sequence).

The chain joins TRBV19 to TRBJ1-1; D gene unclear. This CDR3 region has 13 residues. With 4 bases removed from V and 7 bases from J, the gap between germline ends came to 13 bases. Germline values: CDR1 LNHDA, CDR2 SQIVND (reference sequence). CDR3 in DNA: TGTGCCAGTAGTACCGGGTCCCTAAATGAAGCTTTCTTT. Protein product: CASSTGSLNEAFF. The variable domain in full, completed from reference TRBV19 and TRBJ1-1, reads DGGITQSPKYLFRKEGQNVTLSCEQNLNHDAMYWYRQDPGQGLRLIYYSQIVNDFQKGDIAEGYSVSREKKESFPLTVTSAQKNPTAFYLCASSTGSLNEAFFGQGTRLTVV.